Below, one T cell receptor beta chain is given with its context. As it was prepared, the TCRbeta library received unique molecular identifiers. MiXCR was run by TCRdb on the PCR reads, yielding one entry per CDR3 protein. This repertoire shows roughly 500,000 distinct CDR3 sequences, about 30% found once; its top ten account for around 2.4%. The data stem from a study of T-cell reconstitution after alpha-beta-depleted transplantation in children. This receptor was taken from a human donor who donated a stem cell graft to a child with aplastic anemia. Sequences were derived from PBMCs from the stem cell graft donor, sampled from the stem cell graft.

The DNA for the CDR3 is TGTGCCAGCAGCTCAGACAGGGCGGACACCGGGGAGCTGTTTTTT. Its protein is CASSSDRADTGELFF. The chain combines TRBV7-2 with TRBJ2-2; TRBD1 matches at 7 bases. The length of the CDR3 is 15 residues. Per germline, CDR1 SGHTA and CDR2 FQGNSA. V trimming: 4 bases; J trimming: 3 bases; junction bases outside the gene matches: 5.